These 26 T cell receptor beta chains share one sample of origin, sequenced in a study of blood T cell repertoires in COVID-19. Assay: immunoSEQ multiplex PCR; the TCRdb copy retains only in-frame clones and omits some. The table shows about 15,000 clones, with about 80% occurring only once. The sample comprised peripheral blood. The receptors derive from a human donor in a cohort sampled during active COVID-19.

The chain combines TRBV19 with TRBJ2-1; D remains ambiguous. The CDR3 has 14 residues. Germline-derived CDR1 and CDR2 are LNHDA and SQIVND (reference sequence). V was shortened by 3 bases and J by 6 bases, with 12 bases between the two germline ends. This CDR3 reads CASSMVRSGNEQFF. The DNA of the CDR3 is TGTGCCAGTAGTATGGTCCGTTCGGGCAATGAGCAGTTCTTC.

This rearrangement joins TRBV28 to TRBJ1-4; 11 bases match TRBD1. Germline V gives CDR1 MDHEN, CDR2 SYDVKM. The CDR3 length is 15 residues. After removal of 3 bases from V and 7 bases from J, the junction contained 4 bases not matched to a gene. The CDR3 spells CASSLWTGGGEKLFF. CDR3 coding DNA: TGTGCCAGCAGTTTGTGGACAGGGGGCGGTGAAAAACTGTTTTTT. Full variable domain (outside the CDR3, taken from reference TRBV28 and TRBJ1-4): DVKVTQSSRYLVKRTGEKVFLECVQDMDHENMFWYRQDPGLGLRLIYFSYDVKMKEKGDIPEGYSVSREKKERFSLILESASTNQTSMYLCASSLWTGGGEKLFFGSGTQLSVL.

A few counts support this clone. V usage is TRBV19 and J usage is TRBJ1-6; TRBD1 matches 7 bases. The V and J ends lost 6 bases and 8 bases, in that order; junction bases with no gene match: 7. The CDR3 contains 14 residues. Germline loops: CDR1 LNHDA, CDR2 SQIVND (reference sequence). CDR3 DNA: TGTGCCAGTAGGACAGGGTGGCAGGATTCACCCCTCCACTTT. Its translation is CASRTGWQDSPLHF.

The chain carries TRBV7-2 and TRBJ1-1, with D perhaps matching TRBD1 (6 bases). V gave up 5 bases and J gave up 1 base, with 11 bases separating them. The CDR3 totals 14 residues. The germline gives CDR1 SGHTA, CDR2 FQGNSA. For the CDR3, the DNA is TGTGCCAGCAGCCCGGACAGCCAGAACACTGAAGCTTTCTTT. This encodes CASSPDSQNTEAFF.

J is TRBJ1-5 and V is TRBV18; TRBD1 agrees at 8 bases. CDR1 and CDR2 (germline): KGHSH, LQKENI. The V gene end was trimmed by 3 bases and the J gene end by 4 bases; junction bases not matched to a gene: 8. The CDR3 covers 16 residues. Here the CDR3 reads CASSPEWTGPNQPQHF. The CDR3 nucleotides read TGTGCCAGCTCACCCGAGTGGACAGGGCCAAATCAGCCCCAGCATTTT.

V gene TRBV3-1 (or the pseudogene TRBV3-2) combines with J gene TRBJ1-1; TRBD1 agrees at 10 bases. In germline, CDR1 is LGHDT, CDR2 YNNKEL (reference sequence). The ends lost 2 bases at V and 5 bases at J; junction bases unmatched: 8. The CDR3 is 16 amino acids. CDR3 amino acids: CASSQQTGGGRTEAFF. In nucleotides, the CDR3 is TGTGCCAGCAGCCAACAGACAGGGGGCGGTCGAACTGAAGCTTTCTTT.

This clone has more than one count but fewer than ten. The V and J genes are TRBV5-1 and TRBJ1-5; TRBD1 matches 8 bases. Germline lookup yields CDR1 SGHRS and CDR2 YFSETQ. CDR3 length: 16 amino acids. With 4 bases clipped from V and 3 bases from J, the junction kept 9 bases outside the gene matches. The CDR3 spells CASSTGQGPTNQPQHF. The CDR3 nucleotides read TGCGCCAGCAGCACTGGACAGGGCCCGACCAATCAGCCCCAGCATTTT. Variable domain in full (rest from reference TRBV5-1 and TRBJ1-5): KAGVTQTPRYLIKTRGQQVTLSCSPISGHRSVSWYQQTPGQGLQFLFEYFSETQRNKGNFPGRFSGRQFSNSRSEMNVSTLELGDSALYLCASSTGQGPTNQPQHFGDGTRLSIL.

The chain is built from TRBV28 and TRBJ2-7; TRBD2 aligns across 9 bases. Germline-derived CDR1 and CDR2 are MDHEN and SYDVKM. The length of the CDR3 is 16 residues. The ends lost 5 bases at V and 1 base at J; junction bases unmatched: 9. The CDR3 region is CASSPRGAGGSYEQYF. Written as DNA, the CDR3 is TGTGCCAGCAGTCCCCGCGGAGCGGGGGGTTCCTACGAGCAGTACTTC.

This chain uses TRBV19 with TRBJ2-1, with 10 bases lining up with TRBD2. Looked up from germline, CDR1 is LNHDA and CDR2 is SQIVND (reference sequence). The CDR3 is 16 amino acids. The trim removed 4 bases at V and 0 bases at J, leaving 3 bases unmatched. In DNA form, the CDR3 reads TGTGCCAGTAGTAAGCAGCGGGGGGGCTCCTACAATGAGCAGTTCTTC. Translated, it gives CASSKQRGGSYNEQFF.

This clone has just one count. The V gene is TRBV5-4, the J gene TRBJ2-7; 11 bases fit TRBD2. CDR3 size: 17 residues. V was clipped by 1 base and J by 0 bases; unmatched bases: 6. Germline CDR1 is SGHNT and CDR2 is YYREEE (reference sequence). CDR3 sequence reads: CASSLTSGSFSSYEQYF. In DNA, the CDR3 is TGTGCCAGCAGCTTGACTAGCGGGAGTTTTTCCTCCTACGAGCAGTACTTC.

The chain couples TRBV15 to TRBJ2-6; D unresolved. V lost 0 bases and J 2 bases, leaving 8 bases between the germline ends. In germline, CDR1 is LNHNV, CDR2 YYDKDF (reference sequence). The CDR3 is 16 residues long. The CDR3, as DNA: TGTGCCACCAGCAGAGATCGAGGTACTGGGGCCAACGTCCTGACTTTC. Protein product: CATSRDRGTGANVLTF.

The CDR3 nucleotides are TGTGCCAGCAGCCTGTCGGGGGCCAACGTCCTGACTTTC. The encoded protein is CASSLSGANVLTF. This chain joins TRBV11-2 and TRBJ2-6; unclear D gene. Germline V gene sequence: CDR1 SGHAT, CDR2 FQNNGV. Trimming removed 5 bases from V and 4 bases from J, with 6 bases in between. The CDR3 consists of 13 residues.

The rearrangement joins TRBV7-6 to TRBJ2-3, with TRBD1 matching over 10 bases. CDR3 length: 14 residues. Germline loops: CDR1 SGHVS, CDR2 FNYEAQ. V trimming: 8 bases; J trimming: 10 bases; junction bases outside the gene matches: 12. The CDR3 loop is CASGWRGQGPAQYF. CDR3 coding DNA: TGTGCCAGCGGTTGGAGGGGACAGGGGCCCGCGCAGTATTTT. Together with reference TRBV7-6 and TRBJ2-3, the CDR3 gives the full variable domain: GAGVSQSPRYKVTKRGQDVALRCDPISGHVSLYWYRQALGQGPEFLTYFNYEAQQDKSGLPNDRFSAERPEGSISTLTIQRTEQRDSAMYRCASGWRGQGPAQYFGPGTRLTVL.

Here the CDR3 reads CASSPGTGSTDTQYF. DNA for the CDR3: TGTGCCAGCAGCCCCGGGACAGGGAGCACAGATACGCAGTATTTT. V usage is TRBV7-7 and J usage is TRBJ2-3, with 9 positions matching TRBD1. The germline CDR1 and CDR2 sequences are SSHAT and FNYEAQ (reference sequence). The CDR3 totals 15 residues. The V gene end was trimmed by 5 bases and the J gene end by 0 bases; junction bases not matched to a gene: 3.

This clone appeared a few times. The chain joins TRBV27 to TRBJ2-3; 7 bases fit TRBD2. The V segment lost 5 bases and the J segment 5 bases; nucleotides outside the gene matches: 4. Germline values: CDR1 MNHEY, CDR2 SMNVEV (reference sequence). This CDR3 has 13 residues. In DNA form, the CDR3 reads TGTGCCAGCAGTACAGCGGGATTAGATACGCAGTATTTT. It is translated as CASSTAGLDTQYF.

The chain carries TRBV27 and TRBJ1-5, with TRBD1 as a possible D gene (6 bases). Deletions cut 5 bases from V and 7 bases from J, with 15 bases between. In germline, CDR1 is MNHEY, CDR2 SMNVEV (reference sequence). The CDR3 length is 14 residues. CDR3 DNA sequence: TGTGCCAGCAGTCCTCAGGGGAAGTGGCAGCCCCAGCATTTT. It is translated as CASSPQGKWQPQHF.

This clone was seen a few times. V is TRBV27 and J is TRBJ2-2; D gene ambiguous. V was pared by 6 bases and J by 1 base, with 9 bases between. Germline CDR1 reads MNHEY; CDR2 reads SMNVEV (reference sequence). This CDR3 has 14 residues. For the CDR3, the DNA is TGTGCCAGCAGCTCCGACTGGAACACCGGGGAGCTGTTTTTT. It specifies CASSSDWNTGELFF.

The V call is TRBV7-3, the J call TRBJ2-7; TRBD2 is a possible D gene (6 bases). The V gene lost 1 base and the J gene lost 2 bases, with 15 bases spanning the gap. This CDR3 is built from 16 residues. Germline V gene lookup returns CDR1 SGHTA and CDR2 FQGTGA. CDR3 in amino acids: CASSLNGGGAPYEQYF. In nucleotides, the CDR3 is TGTGCCAGCAGCTTAAATGGCGGAGGGGCCCCCTACGAGCAGTACTTC.

The chain joins TRBV28 to TRBJ2-2; D may be TRBD2 (7 bases). The ends were cut back, 6 bases at V and 6 bases at J, with 17 bases in the middle. The CDR3 has 15 residues. Germline V lookup: CDR1 MDHEN, CDR2 SYDVKM. The CDR3 DNA follows: TGTGCCAGCAGGAGGACGGGGGGCCGCTCCGGGGAGCTGTTTTTT. It yields the protein CASRRTGGRSGELFF.

This sequence joins TRBV9 and TRBJ2-5, with a weak D call TRBD1 (10 bases). V lost 4 bases to trimming and J lost 2 bases, with 24 bases between them. This CDR3 is 18 amino acids long. Per germline, CDR1 SGDLS and CDR2 YYNGEE. CDR3 loop: CASSPRDRGAGGQETQYF. The CDR3, as DNA: TGTGCCAGCAGCCCCCGGGACAGGGGCGCGGGGGGGCAAGAGACCCAGTACTTC.

This clone has a handful of counts. The CDR3 DNA reads as TGTGCCAGCCTATGGACAGGGGGCGGTGCTTCACCCCTCCACTTT. Protein: CASLWTGGGASPLHF. The chain employs TRBV28 and TRBJ1-6, with TRBD1 identical over 11 bases. After removal of 8 bases from V and 9 bases from J, the junction contained 9 bases not matched to a gene. Germline CDR1 and CDR2: MDHEN and SYDVKM. This CDR3 has 15 residues.

This chain uses TRBV5-5 with TRBJ1-3, with 7 bases identical to TRBD1. This CDR3 has 16 residues. Trimming took 5 bases from V and 3 from J; bases not matched to a gene: 11. Looked up from germline, CDR1 is SGHKS and CDR2 is YYEKEE (reference sequence). CDR3 in amino acids: CASSPTGTELGNTIYF. In nucleotides, the CDR3 is TGTGCCAGCAGTCCTACGGGGACAGAGCTTGGAAACACCATATATTTT. The whole variable domain, remainder taken from reference TRBV5-5 and TRBJ1-3, is DAGVTQSPTHLIKTRGQQVTLRCSPISGHKSVSWYQQVLGQGPQFIFQYYEKEERGRGNFPDRFSARQFPNYSSELNVNALLLGDSALYLCASSPTGTELGNTIYFGEGSWLTVV.

The CDR3 spells CASSKGNRNYEQYF. CDR3 in DNA: TGTGCCAGCAGTAAGGGGAACAGAAACTACGAGCAGTACTTC. V usage is TRBV6-5 and J usage is TRBJ2-7; D possibly corresponds to TRBD1 (5 bases). The CDR3 consists of 14 residues. The V gene lost 5 bases and the J gene lost 3 bases, with 14 bases spanning the gap. Germline V CDR1 and CDR2: MNHEY, SVGAGI.

The chain couples TRBV6-2 or TRBV6-3 to TRBJ2-7; D unresolved. Germline V gene data show CDR1 as MNHEY and CDR2 as SVGEGT. CDR3 length: 13 residues. V dropped 4 bases and J dropped 3 bases, with 10 bases sitting between them. The CDR3 sequence: CASSWAGHYEQYF. The CDR3 DNA follows: TGTGCCAGCAGTTGGGCAGGTCACTACGAGCAGTACTTC.

The rearrangement uses TRBV7-3 and TRBJ1-2, with unresolved D. The CDR3 contains 13 residues. In germline, CDR1 is SGHTA, CDR2 FQGTGA. V was pared by 0 bases and J by 7 bases, with 9 bases between. This CDR3 is CASSLTLWSGYTF. The CDR3 DNA follows: TGTGCCAGCAGCTTAACGTTATGGAGTGGCTACACCTTC.

This clone was recorded only once. The V call is TRBV18, the J call TRBJ2-5; tentatively, D is TRBD2 (5 bases). The CDR3 extends over 16 amino acids. CDR1 is KGHSH and CDR2 is LQKENI in the germline V gene. The V and J ends lost 3 bases and 5 bases respectively, with 19 bases between them. This chain's CDR3 is CASSPTTDRAGETQYF. The CDR3 DNA reads TGTGCCAGCTCACCGACCACGGACCGGGCGGGCGAGACCCAGTACTTC.